Given below is one TCR beta chain in context. Its antigen is still unknown. TCRdb's copy holds only in-frame clones and misses some; the assay was immunoSEQ multiplex PCR. The top ten clones hold 0.37% of a sample with roughly 40,000 clones, 95% to 96% of them seen once. This entry comes from a study of Tregs in tolerant kidney transplant recipients. Background on the study: Recipient cells were told from donor cells by antibody staining.

Findings and limits, study-wide: The most relevant donor-specific Treg TCRbeta repertoire apparently came from expansion with activated donor B cells. Validation in larger populations is needed because few patients were studied.

The TCR was taken from a human donor in good health. The sample taken for sequencing was Tregs from blood cultured with allogeneic cells.

As DNA, the CDR3 is TGCGCCAGCAGCATCGGACTAGCCAACTACGAGCAGTACTTC. This gives the protein CASSIGLANYEQYF. The J gene is TRBJ2-7, the V gene TRBV5-1; 8 bases are a match to TRBD2. The germline V gene has CDR1 SGHRS and CDR2 YFSETQ. CDR3 length: 14 residues. The V segment lost 4 bases and the J segment 3 bases; nucleotides outside the gene matches: 6.